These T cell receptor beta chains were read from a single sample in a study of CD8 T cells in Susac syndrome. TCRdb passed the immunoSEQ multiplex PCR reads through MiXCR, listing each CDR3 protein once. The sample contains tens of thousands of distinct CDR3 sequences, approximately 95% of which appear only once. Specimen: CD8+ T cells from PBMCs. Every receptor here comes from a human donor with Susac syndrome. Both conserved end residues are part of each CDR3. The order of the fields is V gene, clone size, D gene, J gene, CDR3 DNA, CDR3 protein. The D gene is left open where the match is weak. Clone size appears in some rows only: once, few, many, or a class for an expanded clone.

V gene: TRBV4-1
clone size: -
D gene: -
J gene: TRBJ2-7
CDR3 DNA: TGCGCCAGCAGCCAAGCGGGATCTCCTAGCTCCTACGAGCAGTACTTC
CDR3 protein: CASSQAGSPSSYEQYF

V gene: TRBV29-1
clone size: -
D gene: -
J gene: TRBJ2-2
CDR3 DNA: TGCAGCGTTGTCAGGTCGAACACCGGGGAGCTGTTTTTT
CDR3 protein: CSVVRSNTGELFF

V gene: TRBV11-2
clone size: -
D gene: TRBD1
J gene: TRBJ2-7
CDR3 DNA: TGTGCCAGCAGGGGACCGACCGGGACAGGGGCTTACGAGCAGTACTTC
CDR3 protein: CASRGPTGTGAYEQYF

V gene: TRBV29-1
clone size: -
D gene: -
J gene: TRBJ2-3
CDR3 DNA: TGCAGCGTTGCCGGCGGTCTAGGCACAGATACGCAGTATTTT
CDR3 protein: CSVAGGLGTDTQYF

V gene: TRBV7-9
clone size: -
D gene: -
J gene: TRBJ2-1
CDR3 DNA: TGTGCCAGCAGCCCCCCGGGGGTTGGCAATGAGCAGTTCTTC
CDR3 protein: CASSPPGVGNEQFF

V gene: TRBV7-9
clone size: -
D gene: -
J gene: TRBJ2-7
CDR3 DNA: TGTGCCAGCAGCAACGGGGCGGACGAGCAGTACTTC
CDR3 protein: CASSNGADEQYF

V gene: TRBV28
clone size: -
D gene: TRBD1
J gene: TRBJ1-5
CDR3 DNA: TGTGCCAGCCTCGGGACAGATAATCAGCCCCAGCATTTT
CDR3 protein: CASLGTDNQPQHF

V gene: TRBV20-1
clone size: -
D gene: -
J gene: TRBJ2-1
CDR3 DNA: TGCAGTGCTAGGGAAACCGCCAGCTCCTACAATGAGCAGTTCTTC
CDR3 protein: CSARETASSYNEQFF

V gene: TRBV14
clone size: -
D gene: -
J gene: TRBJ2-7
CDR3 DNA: TGTGCCAGCAGCCCGCCGGGGTTCTACGAGCAGTACTTC
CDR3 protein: CASSPPGFYEQYF

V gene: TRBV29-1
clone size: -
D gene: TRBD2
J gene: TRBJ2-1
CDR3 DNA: TGCAGCTCGGACGGGGCGACTAGCGGGAGGTACAATGAGCAGTTCTTC
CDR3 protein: CSSDGATSGRYNEQFF

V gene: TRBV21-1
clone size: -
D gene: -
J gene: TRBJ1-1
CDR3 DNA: TGTGCCAGCAGCTCTCGAGAAGGAATGAACACTGAAGCTTTCTTT
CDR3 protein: CASSSREGMNTEAFF

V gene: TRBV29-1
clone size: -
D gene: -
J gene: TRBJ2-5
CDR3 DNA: TGCAGCTTCTCGAGACAGGCGCAAGAGACCCAGTACTTC
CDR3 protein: CSFSRQAQETQYF

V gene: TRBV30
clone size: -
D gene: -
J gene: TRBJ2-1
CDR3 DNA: TGTGCCTGGAGTGAGTCACTCAGCAATGAGCAGTTCTTC
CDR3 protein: CAWSESLSNEQFF

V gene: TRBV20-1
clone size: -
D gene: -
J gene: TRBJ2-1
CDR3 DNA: TGCAGTGCTAGAGATATGCAGGGCCCATACAATGAGCAGTTCTTC
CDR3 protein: CSARDMQGPYNEQFF

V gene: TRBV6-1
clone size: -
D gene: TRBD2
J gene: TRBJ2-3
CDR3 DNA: TGTGCCAGCCGTCGGGACAGGCTAGCGGGAGGGGGAGATACGCAGTATTTT
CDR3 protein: CASRRDRLAGGGDTQYF

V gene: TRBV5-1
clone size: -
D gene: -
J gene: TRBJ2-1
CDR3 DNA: TGCGCCAGCAGCTTTGATTCACCACTCAATGAGCAGTTCTTC
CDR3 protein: CASSFDSPLNEQFF

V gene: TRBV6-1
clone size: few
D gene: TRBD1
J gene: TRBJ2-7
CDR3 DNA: TGTGCCAGCAGTGAAGGGACAGGGGGCTCCTACGAGCAGTACTTC
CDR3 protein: CASSEGTGGSYEQYF

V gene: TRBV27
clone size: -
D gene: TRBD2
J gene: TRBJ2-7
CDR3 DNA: TGTGCCAGCAGTTCCGGACTAGCGGGAGGGTTCTCCTACGAGCAGTACTTC
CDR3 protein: CASSSGLAGGFSYEQYF

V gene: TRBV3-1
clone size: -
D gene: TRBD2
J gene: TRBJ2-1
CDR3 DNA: TGTGCCAGCAGCCAAGAATCTAGCGGGAACAATGAGCAGTTCTTC
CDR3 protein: CASSQESSGNNEQFF

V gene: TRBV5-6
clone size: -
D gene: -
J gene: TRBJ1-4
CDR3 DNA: TGTGCCAGCAGCTTCGTTGGAGGGGGAGAAAAACTGTTTTTT
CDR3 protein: CASSFVGGGEKLFF

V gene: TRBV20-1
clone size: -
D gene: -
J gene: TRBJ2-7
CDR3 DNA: TGCAGTGCTAGTGTAAGGACCGTAGCGGTCTCCTACGAGCAGTACTTC
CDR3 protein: CSASVRTVAVSYEQYF

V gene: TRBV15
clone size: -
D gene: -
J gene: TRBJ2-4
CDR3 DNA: TGTGCCACCAGCAGAGACCGGGGCCGAGCCAAAAACATTCAGTACTTC
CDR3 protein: CATSRDRGRAKNIQYF